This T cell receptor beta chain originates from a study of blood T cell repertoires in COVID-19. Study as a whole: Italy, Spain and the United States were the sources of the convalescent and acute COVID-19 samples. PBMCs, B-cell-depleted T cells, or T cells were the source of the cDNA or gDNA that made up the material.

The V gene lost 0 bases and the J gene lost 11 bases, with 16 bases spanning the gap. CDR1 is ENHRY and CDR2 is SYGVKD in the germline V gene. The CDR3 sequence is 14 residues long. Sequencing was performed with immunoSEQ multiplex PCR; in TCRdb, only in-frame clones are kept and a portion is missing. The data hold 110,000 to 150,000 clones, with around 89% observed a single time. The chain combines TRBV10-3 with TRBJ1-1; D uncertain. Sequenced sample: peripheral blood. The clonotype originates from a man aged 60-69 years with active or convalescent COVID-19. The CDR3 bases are TGTGCCATCAGTGAGTCATATCTCTTGGTGGAGGCTTTCTTT. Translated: CAISESYLLVEAFF.